The 13 T cell receptor beta chains below were found in one sample sequenced in a study of patients and donors after allogeneic stem cell transplantation. Each CDR3 protein is one row after TCRdb ran MiXCR on the RT-PCR reads. The sample consists of 200,000 to 250,000 distinct CDR3 sequences, 14% of them appearing once. Sequenced sample: blood, either unsorted or a sorted T cell fraction (not recorded which). These receptors originate from a human donor who was either an allogeneic HSCT recipient or a stem cell or donor lymphocyte infusion donor (not recorded which). It is not recorded whose cells these are; they may come from a transplant donor.

The V and J genes are TRBV27 and TRBJ2-2, with TRBD2 matching over 7 bases. The length of the CDR3 is 16 residues. J lost 0 bases, V lost 3 bases, and 4 bases had no gene match. Per germline, CDR1 MNHEY and CDR2 SMNVEV (reference sequence). The CDR3 nucleotides read TGTGCCAGCAGTTTTCCTAGCGGAACGAACACCGGGGAGCTGTTTTTT. It yields the protein CASSFPSGTNTGELFF.

The table lists this clonotype with a few counts. The chain carries TRBV7-9 and TRBJ1-2; a possible D gene is TRBD1 (5 bases). There are 17 residues in the CDR3. Germline-derived CDR1 and CDR2 are SEHNR and FQNEAQ (reference sequence). V lost 1 base and J 1 base, leaving 16 bases between the germline ends. For the CDR3, the DNA is TGTGCCAGCAGCTTAGTCGGGGCCCTAGCTGATAACTATGGCTACACCTTC. This gives the protein CASSLVGALADNYGYTF.

This chain joins TRBV21-1 and TRBJ2-7; the table calls TRBD1, which could not be checked here. TRBV21-1 is classified as a pseudogene. The CDR3 is 14 amino acids. CDR3 in DNA: TGTGCCAGCAGCCCCCCGGGTTTGGGCTACGAGCAGTACTTC. As protein: CASSPPGLGYEQYF.

CDR3 DNA sequence: TGTGCCAGCGTCTTAGTGGAGGGCCAGCCCCAGCATTTT. Protein product: CASVLVEGQPQHF. The chain couples TRBV7-9 to TRBJ1-5; D is undetermined. Trimming left V 8 bases short and J 7 bases short, with 15 bases between. The CDR3 extends over 13 amino acids. CDR1 and CDR2 from the germline V gene are SEHNR and FQNEAQ (reference sequence).

This clonotype appeared many times. The gene calls are TRBV4-1 and TRBJ2-7, with no clear D. The CDR3 has 14 amino acids. CDR1 and CDR2 (germline): MGHRA, YSYEKL. Trimming took off 2 bases at V and 3 bases at J, with 11 bases between the two ends. The CDR3 nucleotides are TGCGCCAGCAGCCAATTCACACGGAACTACGAGCAGTACTTC. Translation gives CASSQFTRNYEQYF.

The chain has TRBV12-5 and TRBJ2-5, with D possibly TRBD2 on 6 matching bases. The CDR3 loop spans 14 amino acids. Germline CDR1 and CDR2: LGHNT and FRNRAP. Trimming took off 6 bases at V and 5 bases at J, with 16 bases between the two ends. The CDR3 DNA reads as TGTGCTAGTGGCCCGGGGGACCTCCGGGAGACCCAGTACTTC. Translating gives CASGPGDLRETQYF. The full variable domain, in which reference TRBV12-5 and TRBJ2-5 provide the parts outside the CDR3, is DARVTQTPRHKVTEMGQEVTMRCQPILGHNTVFWYRQTMMQGLELLAYFRNRAPLDDSGMPKDRFSAEMPDATLATLKIQPSEPRDSAVYFCASGPGDLRETQYFGPGTRLLVL.

This clonotype came up a few times. The CDR3 DNA sequence: TGTGCCAGCAGCTTGGCCGGGACTACCCAAGAGACCCAGTACTTC. It is translated as CASSLAGTTQETQYF. The gene calls are TRBV7-2 and TRBJ2-5; TRBD2 matches at 7 bases. Losses at the gene ends were 3 bases for V and 1 base for J; bases not matched to a gene: 5. Germline CDR1 is SGHTA and CDR2 is FQGNSA. The CDR3 consists of 15 residues.

This chain links TRBV10-1 with TRBJ1-1; D gene ambiguous. The V and J ends lost 4 bases and 11 bases respectively, with 11 bases between them. CDR1 is WNHNN, CDR2 SYGVQD, per germline (reference sequence). CDR3 length equals 11 residues. In DNA form, the CDR3 reads TGCGCCAGCAGTGGAAGGCATGGGGCTTTCTTT. Translated, it gives CASSGRHGAFF.

This clonotype has a count of ten or more. This sequence joins TRBV12-3 or TRBV12-4 and TRBJ1-1, with D hard to call. The CDR3 totals 16 residues. V was shortened by 1 base and J by 1 base, with 13 bases between the two germline ends. This chain's CDR3 is CASSLELPSGNTEAFF. CDR3 DNA: TGTGCCAGCAGTTTAGAACTTCCCTCTGGGAACACTGAAGCTTTCTTT.

The rearrangement joins TRBV5-6 to TRBJ1-4; 7 nucleotides align to TRBD1. V lost 4 bases to trimming and J lost 8 bases; unmatched junction nucleotides: 8. The germline V gene encodes CDR1 SGHDT and CDR2 YYEEEE. This CDR3 comprises 14 residues. CDR3 residues: CASSVGQVGEKLFF. The DNA for the CDR3 is TGTGCCAGCAGCGTTGGACAGGTCGGGGAAAAACTGTTTTTT. The full variable domain, rest sourced from reference TRBV5-6 and TRBJ1-4, is DAGVTQSPTHLIKTRGQQVTLRCSPKSGHDTVSWYQQALGQGPQFIFQYYEEEERQRGNFPDRFSGHQFPNYSSELNVNALLLGDSALYLCASSVGQVGEKLFFGSGTQLSVL.

This clonotype was counted ten times or more. This chain links TRBV9 with TRBJ1-5, with D hard to call. Germline V gene sequence: CDR1 SGDLS, CDR2 YYNGEE. The CDR3 loop spans 15 amino acids. Trimming pared 2 bases from V and 4 bases from J, leaving 13 bases between. The CDR3 DNA is TGTGCCAGCAGCGTTACAGACGGAGGGAATCAGCCCCAGCATTTT. This gives the protein CASSVTDGGNQPQHF.

The chain couples TRBV6-2 or TRBV6-3 to TRBJ1-1; no clear D gene. This CDR3 is built from 15 residues. Trimming removed 2 bases from V and 0 bases from J, with 10 bases in between. The germline V gene has CDR1 MNHEY and CDR2 SVGEGT. CDR3 sequence (DNA): TGTGCCAGCAGTTACAGGGTCGATTTGAACACTGAAGCTTTCTTT. It specifies CASSYRVDLNTEAFF.

This clonotype appeared many times. This chain joins TRBV2 and TRBJ2-3; 8 bases are a match to TRBD1. CDR1 is SNHLY and CDR2 is FYNNEI in the germline V gene. CDR3 length: 17 residues. Losses at the gene ends were 7 bases for V and 2 bases for J; bases not matched to a gene: 14. The CDR3 loop reads CASTPPGDRPVTDTQYF. The CDR3 bases are TGTGCCAGCACTCCCCCCGGGGACAGGCCAGTCACAGATACGCAGTATTTT. Combining the CDR3 with reference TRBV2 and TRBJ2-3 gives the whole variable domain EPEVTQTPSHQVTQMGQEVILRCVPISNHLYFYWYRQILGQKVEFLVSFYNNEISEKSEIFDDQFSVERPDGSNFTLKIRSTKLEDSAMYFCASTPPGDRPVTDTQYFGPGTRLTVL.